This T cell receptor beta chain comes out of a study of T cell clonality in common variable immunodeficiency. General study points: Fewer TCRbeta clones were shared among CVID subjects than controls. TCRbeta clonality was increased in CVID versus healthy controls.

Data came from immunoSEQ multiplex PCR; TCRdb stores just in-frame clones and leaves some out. Altogether around 52,000 clones were found in the sample, and no singletons occur. Donors gave about 5 to 8 ml heparinized peripheral whole blood. This clone has a count of ten or more. No antigen is known for it. The read falls 3 residues short of the CDR3 end, and the missing part is taken from the germline J gene. This CDR3 region has 16 residues. Germline V gene data show CDR1 as SGHVS and CDR2 as FQNEAQ. The V and J ends lost 1 base and 4 bases, in that order; junction bases with no gene match: 4. This sequence originates from a person between 18 and 75 years old in good health. Sequences were obtained from peripheral blood mononuclear cells. The chain links TRBV7-8 to TRBJ1-6; 7 bases align to TRBD1. CDR3: CASSLEPGQYNSPLHF. The sequenced part of the CDR3 DNA is TGTGCCAGCAGCTTAGAACCGGGACAGTATAATTCACCC.